This TCR beta chain comes out of a study of T cell changes during pregnancy in multiple sclerosis. Method: immunoSEQ multiplex PCR; TCRdb's copy keeps in-frame clones and lacks some. The sample consists of roughly 23,000 clones, around 87% of them appearing once. This specimen was CD4+ T cells from peripheral blood mononuclear cells, taken in the second trimester of pregnancy. This TCR was recovered from a female donor in good health, enrolled as a control in a pregnancy study.

The CDR3 coding sequence is TGCGCCAGCAGCTTGATAGGGGACACTACCATTCAGTACTTC. Residues: CASSLIGDTTIQYF. The chain has TRBV5-1 and TRBJ2-4, with D perhaps TRBD1 (6 bases). CDR1 SGHRS and CDR2 YFSETQ come from the germline V gene. This CDR3 is 14 amino acids long. With 1 base removed from V and 9 bases from J, the gap between germline ends came to 14 bases.